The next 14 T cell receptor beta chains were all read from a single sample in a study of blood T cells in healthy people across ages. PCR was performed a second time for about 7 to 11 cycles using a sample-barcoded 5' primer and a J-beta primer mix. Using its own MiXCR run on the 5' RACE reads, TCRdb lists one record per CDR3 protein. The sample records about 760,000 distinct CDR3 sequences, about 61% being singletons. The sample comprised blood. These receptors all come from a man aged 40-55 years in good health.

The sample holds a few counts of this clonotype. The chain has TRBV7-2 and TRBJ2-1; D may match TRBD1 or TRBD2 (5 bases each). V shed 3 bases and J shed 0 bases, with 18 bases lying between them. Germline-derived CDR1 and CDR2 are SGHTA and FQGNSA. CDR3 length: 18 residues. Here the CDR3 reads CASSFAPGTPDSYNEQFF. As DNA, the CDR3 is TGTGCCAGCAGCTTCGCCCCCGGGACGCCTGACTCCTACAATGAGCAGTTCTTC. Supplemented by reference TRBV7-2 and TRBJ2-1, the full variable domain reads GAGVSQSPSNKVTEKGKDVELRCDPISGHTALYWYRQSLGQGLEFLIYFQGNSAPDKSGLPSDRFSAERTGGSVSTLTIQRTQQEDSAVYLCASSFAPGTPDSYNEQFFGPGTRLTVL.

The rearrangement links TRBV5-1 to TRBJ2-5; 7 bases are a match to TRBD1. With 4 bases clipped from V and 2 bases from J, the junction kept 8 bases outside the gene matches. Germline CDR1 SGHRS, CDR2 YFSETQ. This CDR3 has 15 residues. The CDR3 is CASSRTGQTQETQYF. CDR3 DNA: TGCGCCAGCAGCCGAACGGGACAGACTCAAGAGACCCAGTACTTC.

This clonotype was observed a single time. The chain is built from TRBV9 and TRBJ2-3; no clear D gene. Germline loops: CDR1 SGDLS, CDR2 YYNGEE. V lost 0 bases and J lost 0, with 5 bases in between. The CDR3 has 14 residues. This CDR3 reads CASSVALSTDTQYF. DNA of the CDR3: TGTGCCAGCAGCGTAGCCTTGAGCACAGATACGCAGTATTTT.

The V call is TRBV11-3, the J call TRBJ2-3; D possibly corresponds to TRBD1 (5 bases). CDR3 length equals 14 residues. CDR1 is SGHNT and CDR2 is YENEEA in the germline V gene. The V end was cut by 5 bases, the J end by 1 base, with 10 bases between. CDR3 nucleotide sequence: TGTGCCAGCAGCCCCAGGGAAGGCACAGATACGCAGTATTTT. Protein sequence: CASSPREGTDTQYF.

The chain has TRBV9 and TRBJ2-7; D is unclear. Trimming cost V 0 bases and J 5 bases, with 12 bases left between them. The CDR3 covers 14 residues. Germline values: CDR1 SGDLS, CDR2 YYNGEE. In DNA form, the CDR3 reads TGTGCCAGCAGCGTAGAGTCTGGGCCCCACGAGCAGTACTTC. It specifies CASSVESGPHEQYF.

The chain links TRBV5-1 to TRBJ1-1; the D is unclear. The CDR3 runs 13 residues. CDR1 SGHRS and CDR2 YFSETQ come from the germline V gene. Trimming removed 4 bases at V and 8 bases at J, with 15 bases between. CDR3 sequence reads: CASSRDGGMEAFF. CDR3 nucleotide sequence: TGCGCCAGCAGCAGGGATGGAGGGATGGAAGCTTTCTTT.

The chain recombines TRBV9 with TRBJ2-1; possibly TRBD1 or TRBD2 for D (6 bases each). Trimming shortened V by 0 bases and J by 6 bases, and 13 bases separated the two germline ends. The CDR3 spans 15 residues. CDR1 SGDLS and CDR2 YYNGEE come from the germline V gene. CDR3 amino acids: CASSVVGGRVNEQFF. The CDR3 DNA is TGTGCCAGCAGCGTAGTTGGGGGGCGCGTCAATGAGCAGTTCTTC.

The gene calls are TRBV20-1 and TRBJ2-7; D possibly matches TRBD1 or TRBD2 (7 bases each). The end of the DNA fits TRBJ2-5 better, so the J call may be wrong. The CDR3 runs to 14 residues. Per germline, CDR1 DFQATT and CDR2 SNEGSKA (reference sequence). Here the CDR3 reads CSARGGTASETQYF. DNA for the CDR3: TGCAGTGCTAGGGGGGGGACAGCTAGCGAGACCCAGTACTTC.

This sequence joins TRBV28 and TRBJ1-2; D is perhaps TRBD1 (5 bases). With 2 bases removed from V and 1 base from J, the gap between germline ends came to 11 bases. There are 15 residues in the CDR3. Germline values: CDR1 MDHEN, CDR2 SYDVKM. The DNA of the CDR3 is TGTGCCAGCAGTTTAGGGGCGGGGGTTAACTATGGCTACACCTTC. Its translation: CASSLGAGVNYGYTF.

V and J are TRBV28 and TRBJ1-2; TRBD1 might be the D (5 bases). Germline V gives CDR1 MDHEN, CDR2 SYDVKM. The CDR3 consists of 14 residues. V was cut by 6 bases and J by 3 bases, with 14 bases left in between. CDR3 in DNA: TGTGCCAGCAGACCCGAGGGGAGTTACTATGGCTACACCTTC. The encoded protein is CASRPEGSYYGYTF.

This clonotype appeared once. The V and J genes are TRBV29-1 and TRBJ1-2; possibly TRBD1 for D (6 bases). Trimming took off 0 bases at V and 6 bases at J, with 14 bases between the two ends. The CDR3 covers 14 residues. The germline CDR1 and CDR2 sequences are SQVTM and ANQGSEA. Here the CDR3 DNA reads TGCAGCGTTGAAGATAAGGCGGGGGCGGATGGCTACACCTTC. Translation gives CSVEDKAGADGYTF.

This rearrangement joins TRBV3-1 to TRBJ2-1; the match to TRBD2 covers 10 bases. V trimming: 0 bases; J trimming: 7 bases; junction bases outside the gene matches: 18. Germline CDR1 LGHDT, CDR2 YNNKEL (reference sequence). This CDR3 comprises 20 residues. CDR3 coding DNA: TGTGCCAGCAGCCAAGAAACTTCTTGGGTAAGGCGACTAGCGGGTAATGAGCAGTTCTTC. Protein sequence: CASSQETSWVRRLAGNEQFF.

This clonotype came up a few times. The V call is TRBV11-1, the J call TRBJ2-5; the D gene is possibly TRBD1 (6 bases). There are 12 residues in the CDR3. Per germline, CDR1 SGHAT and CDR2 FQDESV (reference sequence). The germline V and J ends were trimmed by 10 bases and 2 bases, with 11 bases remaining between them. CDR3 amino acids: CAITDRQETQYF. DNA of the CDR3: TGTGCCATCACCGACAGGCAAGAGACCCAGTACTTC.

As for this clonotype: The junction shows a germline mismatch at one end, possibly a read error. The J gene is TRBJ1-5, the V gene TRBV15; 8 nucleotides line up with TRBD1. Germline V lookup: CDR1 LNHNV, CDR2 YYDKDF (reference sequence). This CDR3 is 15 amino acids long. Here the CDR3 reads CASSRRTGNNQPQHF. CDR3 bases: TGTGCCTCCAGCAGGAGGACAGGGAACAATCAGCCCCAGCATTTT.